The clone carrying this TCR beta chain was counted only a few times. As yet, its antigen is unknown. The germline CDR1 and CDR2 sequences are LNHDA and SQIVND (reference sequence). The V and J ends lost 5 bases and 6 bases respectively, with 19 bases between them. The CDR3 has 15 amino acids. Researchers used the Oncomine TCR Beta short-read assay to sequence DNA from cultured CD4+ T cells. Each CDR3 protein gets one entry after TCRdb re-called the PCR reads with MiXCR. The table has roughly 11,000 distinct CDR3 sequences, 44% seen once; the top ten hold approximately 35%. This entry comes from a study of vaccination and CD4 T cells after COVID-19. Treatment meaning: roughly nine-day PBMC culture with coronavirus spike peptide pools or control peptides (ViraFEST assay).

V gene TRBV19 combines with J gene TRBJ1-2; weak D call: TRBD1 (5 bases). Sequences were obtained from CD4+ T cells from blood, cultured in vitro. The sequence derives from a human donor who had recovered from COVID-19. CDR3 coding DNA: TGTGCCAGTAGTGTTTGGGGGTCAGACGTGGATGGCTACACCTTC. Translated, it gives CASSVWGSDVDGYTF. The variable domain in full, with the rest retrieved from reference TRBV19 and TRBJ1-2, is DGGITQSPKYLFRKEGQNVTLSCEQNLNHDAMYWYRQDPGQGLRLIYYSQIVNDFQKGDIAEGYSVSREKKESFPLTVTSAQKNPTAFYLCASSVWGSDVDGYTFGSGTRLTVV.